The 32 T cell receptor beta chains below come from one sample, sequenced in a study of identical twins. From the 5' RACE reads, TCRdb called clonotypes with MiXCR, one entry per CDR3 protein. Of approximately 230,000 distinct CDR3 sequences listed, over 5% are singletons. Another study also made use of these data, one on T cells expressing NK-cell markers.

Sequencing was performed on CD8+ T cells sorted from blood. Receptor source: a woman under 30 in good health.

At least ten counts were recorded for this clonotype. This chain connects TRBV7-9 to TRBJ2-1; D possibly matches TRBD1 or TRBD2 (5 bases each). Germline CDR1 reads SEHNR; CDR2 reads FQNEAQ (reference sequence). V was cut by 2 bases and J by 8 bases, with 10 bases left in between. The CDR3 spans 13 residues. This chain's CDR3 is CASSLYGTDEQFF. As DNA, the CDR3 is TGTGCCAGCAGCTTATACGGGACGGATGAGCAGTTCTTC.

This clonotype appeared many times. The rearrangement links TRBV4-3 to TRBJ2-7; maybe TRBD1 (6 bases). Germline-derived CDR1 and CDR2 are LGHNA and YSLEER. This CDR3 comprises 15 residues. The V end was cut by 4 bases, the J end by 4 bases, with 17 bases between. CDR3 protein: CASSPANRVGYEQYF. In DNA, the CDR3 is TGCGCCAGCAGCCCAGCGAACAGGGTCGGTTACGAGCAGTACTTC.

The table lists this clonotype with a few counts. The chain is built from TRBV27 and TRBJ1-6, with TRBD1 as a possible D gene (5 bases). With 1 base removed from V and 0 bases from J, the gap between germline ends came to 10 bases. CDR3 size: 17 residues. Per germline, CDR1 MNHEY and CDR2 SMNVEV (reference sequence). The CDR3 here is CASSLYGGSSYNSPLHF. The CDR3 DNA is TGTGCCAGCAGTTTATACGGGGGGAGCTCCTATAATTCACCCCTCCACTTT.

This chain links TRBV20-1 with TRBJ2-7, with no clear D. The CDR3 totals 12 residues. V was shortened by 6 bases and J by 2 bases, with 11 bases between the two germline ends. Germline-derived CDR1 and CDR2 are DFQATT and SNEGSKA (reference sequence). The DNA for the CDR3 is TGCAGTGCCATAGTTGGGACCTACGAGCAGTACTTC. Protein sequence: CSAIVGTYEQYF.

This clonotype showed up just a few times. The V and J genes are TRBV20-1 and TRBJ1-2; 8 nucleotides match TRBD1. The germline V gene has CDR1 DFQATT and CDR2 SNEGSKA (reference sequence). CDR3 length: 16 residues. V was pared by 0 bases and J by 7 bases, with 13 bases of the junction left unmatched. The CDR3 here is CSARDEWDRLVGGYTF. CDR3 bases: TGCAGTGCTAGAGATGAGTGGGACAGGTTAGTCGGTGGCTACACCTTC.

The table lists this clonotype with a few counts. This rearrangement joins TRBV5-1 to TRBJ2-2; D call uncertain. This CDR3 is 15 amino acids long. Germline V gene lookup returns CDR1 SGHRS and CDR2 YFSETQ. The V end was cut by 0 bases, the J end by 5 bases, with 11 bases between. CDR3 DNA sequence: TGCGCCAGCAGCTTGGAGGGTTTGAGAACCGGGGAGCTGTTTTTT. It encodes CASSLEGLRTGELFF.

This clonotype was counted at least ten times. In DNA form, the CDR3 reads TGCAGTGCTAGATTTAGGACGGCCAACAATGAGCAGTTCTTC. Its translation: CSARFRTANNEQFF. The chain has TRBV20-1 and TRBJ2-1; D gene ambiguous. Trimming took 2 bases from V and 5 from J, leaving 13 bases between them. Germline-derived CDR1 and CDR2 are DFQATT and SNEGSKA (reference sequence). This CDR3 region has 14 residues.

This clonotype was seen only once. The V call is TRBV7-6, the J call TRBJ2-1; 12 bases line up with TRBD2. Trimming removed 10 bases from V and 4 bases from J; junction bases left unmatched: 8. This CDR3 has 15 amino acids. Germline V gives CDR1 SGHVS, CDR2 FNYEAQ. The chain's CDR3 is CATKLAGGPYNEQFF. In DNA form, the CDR3 reads TGTGCCACCAAACTAGCGGGGGGACCTTACAATGAGCAGTTCTTC.

V is TRBV2 and J is TRBJ2-7; a weak D match, TRBD2 (6 bases). The V and J ends lost 7 bases and 5 bases respectively, with 12 bases between them. The germline gives CDR1 SNHLY, CDR2 FYNNEI. The CDR3 extends over 12 amino acids. CDR3 DNA: TGTGCCAGCACGGGCGGGATGGACGAGCAGTACTTC. This codes for CASTGGMDEQYF.

In this sample, this clonotype turned up a few times. This chain's CDR3 is CSALNQFGHTEAFF. The CDR3 DNA reads as TGCAGTGCGCTTAACCAGTTCGGGCACACTGAAGCTTTCTTT. The V gene is TRBV20-1, the J gene TRBJ1-1, with D hard to call. Germline lookup yields CDR1 DFQATT and CDR2 SNEGSKA (reference sequence). The CDR3 extends over 14 amino acids. Trimming removed 6 bases from V and 3 bases from J, with 17 bases in between.

In this sample, this clonotype turned up many times. The chain combines TRBV11-2 with TRBJ2-3; 8 bases agree with TRBD1. V shed 5 bases and J 2 bases; nucleotides not matched to a gene: 6. The CDR3 length is 15 residues. Germline assignment: CDR1 SGHAT and CDR2 FQNNGV. CDR3: CASSPGQVHTDTQYF. CDR3 DNA: TGTGCCAGCAGCCCGGGACAGGTGCACACAGATACGCAGTATTTT.

A few counts support this clonotype. CDR3 loop: CASSYSYGYTF. The CDR3 coding sequence is TGTGCCAGCAGTTACTCGTACGGCTACACCTTC. V gene TRBV6-2 or TRBV6-3 combines with J gene TRBJ1-2; D not certain. The germline V gene encodes CDR1 MNHEY and CDR2 SVGEGT. The CDR3 is 11 amino acids. V was clipped by 0 bases and J by 8 bases, with 4 bases between them.

This chain links TRBV11-2 with TRBJ2-1; no firm D call. Germline loops: CDR1 SGHAT, CDR2 FQNNGV. The V end lost 0 bases, the J end lost 1 base, and 4 bases lay between the germline ends. The CDR3 has 14 residues. Here the CDR3 reads CASSLEISYNEQFF. CDR3 nucleotide sequence: TGTGCCAGCAGCTTAGAGATTTCCTACAATGAGCAGTTCTTC.

This clonotype was detected many times. The J gene is TRBJ2-3, the V gene TRBV20-1; 9 bases line up with TRBD2. J was trimmed by 8 bases and V by 4 bases; bases with no gene match: 4. The V gene's germline CDR1 is DFQATT and CDR2 SNEGSKA (reference sequence). The CDR3 runs 12 residues. The CDR3 region has the DNA TGCAGTGCTACTGGACTAGCGCTTACGCAGTATTTT. Translating gives CSATGLALTQYF.

There are a few counts of this clonotype. The chain carries TRBV20-1 and TRBJ2-3; D unresolved. Trimming took off 3 bases at V and 7 bases at J, with 8 bases between the two ends. The CDR3 runs to 11 residues. Germline V gene lookup returns CDR1 DFQATT and CDR2 SNEGSKA (reference sequence). CDR3 sequence: CSARSANTQYF. CDR3 DNA sequence: TGCAGTGCTAGGAGCGCAAATACGCAGTATTTT.

This clonotype was observed many times. This rearrangement joins TRBV19 to TRBJ2-7; D possibly matches TRBD1 or TRBD2 (5 bases each). The CDR3 spans 15 residues. Germline CDR1 is LNHDA and CDR2 is SQIVND (reference sequence). V lost 5 bases, J lost 7 bases, and 21 bases lay in between. In DNA, the CDR3 is TGTGCCAGTAGTGAACTGAAGGGACCCGGATCTGAGCAGTACTTC. It is translated as CASSELKGPGSEQYF. The complete variable domain, with remaining parts taken from reference TRBV19 and TRBJ2-7, reads DGGITQSPKYLFRKEGQNVTLSCEQNLNHDAMYWYRQDPGQGLRLIYYSQIVNDFQKGDIAEGYSVSREKKESFPLTVTSAQKNPTAFYLCASSELKGPGSEQYFGPGTRLTVT.

In its sample, this clonotype was seen a few times. CDR3 DNA sequence: TGTGCCACCAGCAGATCTTCGCCGGGACTAGCGGAACCCACAGATACGCAGTATTTT. Protein sequence: CATSRSSPGLAEPTDTQYF. The chain couples TRBV15 to TRBJ2-3, with TRBD2 matching over 11 bases. The V segment lost 2 bases and the J segment 2 bases; nucleotides outside the gene matches: 12. This CDR3 is built from 19 residues. Germline CDR1 is LNHNV and CDR2 is YYDKDF (reference sequence).

This clonotype was counted at least ten times. The chain couples TRBV7-3 to TRBJ2-1; 8 bases align to TRBD1. CDR1 is SGHTA, CDR2 FQGTGA, per germline. This CDR3 is built from 13 residues. V lost 5 bases to trimming and J lost 7 bases; unmatched junction nucleotides: 4. For the CDR3, the DNA is TGTGCCAGCAGCCATCAGGGGGCAAATGAGCAGTTCTTC. Its protein is CASSHQGANEQFF.

At least ten counts were recorded for this clonotype. The V call is TRBV20-1, the J call TRBJ2-7, with TRBD2 matching over 7 bases. CDR3 length: 14 amino acids. The J segment lost 2 bases and the V segment lost 5 bases, leaving 9 bases of the junction unmatched. Germline-derived CDR1 and CDR2 are DFQATT and SNEGSKA (reference sequence). DNA of the CDR3: TGCAGTGCTCGGCTAGCGGAGGGAACCTACGAGCAGTACTTC. This sequence encodes CSARLAEGTYEQYF.

This clonotype was seen a few times. This chain joins TRBV11-2 and TRBJ2-1; D gene uncertain. Germline V gene sequence: CDR1 SGHAT, CDR2 FQNNGV. The CDR3 contains 12 residues. Trimming removed 1 base at V and 7 bases at J, with 5 bases between. CDR3 bases: TGTGCCAGCAGCTTAGCGAAGAATGAGCAGTTCTTC. It codes for CASSLAKNEQFF.

The chain uses TRBV5-1 and TRBJ2-5; D call uncertain. The germline CDR1 and CDR2 sequences are SGHRS and YFSETQ. There are 14 residues in the CDR3. Trimming removed 0 bases at V and 5 bases at J, with 11 bases between. The DNA of the CDR3 is TGCGCCAGCAGCTTGGGAACTAACTACGAGACCCAGTACTTC. The encoded protein is CASSLGTNYETQYF.

V and J are TRBV7-9 and TRBJ2-1; 9 bases are shared with TRBD2. This CDR3 comprises 17 residues. Germline V CDR1 and CDR2: SEHNR, FQNEAQ (reference sequence). V lost 5 bases to trimming and J lost 10 bases; unmatched junction nucleotides: 18. CDR3 residues: CASSPPLGLAGGDEQFF. The DNA for the CDR3 is TGTGCCAGCAGCCCTCCTTTGGGTCTTGCGGGGGGGGACGAGCAGTTCTTC.

Many counts were recorded for this clonotype. The chain employs TRBV7-9 and TRBJ1-1; D possibly corresponds to TRBD1 (6 bases). Germline V lookup: CDR1 SEHNR, CDR2 FQNEAQ (reference sequence). This CDR3 has 13 residues. V lost 0 bases and J 10 bases, leaving 12 bases between the germline ends. The CDR3 region has the DNA TGTGCCAGCAGCTTAGCTGGGGGGCGCGCAGCTTTCTTT. Its protein is CASSLAGGRAAFF.

The chain has TRBV5-6 and TRBJ2-7, with D uncertain. Germline assignment: CDR1 SGHDT and CDR2 YYEEEE. This CDR3 contains 14 residues. Trimming stripped 0 bases from V and 2 bases from J, with 9 bases between. CDR3 loop: CASSLEVPPYEQYF. CDR3 bases: TGTGCCAGCAGCTTGGAAGTTCCCCCCTACGAGCAGTACTTC.

This clonotype was found a few times. The chain carries TRBV12-3 or TRBV12-4 and TRBJ1-1; D remains unclear. CDR3 length equals 13 residues. Trimming shortened V by 7 bases and J by 8 bases, and 17 bases separated the two germline ends. In DNA, the CDR3 is TGTGCCAGCACCTTGGGAGGCCTGGCCGAAGCTTTCTTT. This translates into CASTLGGLAEAFF.

The rearrangement links TRBV13 to TRBJ2-7; no definite D call. V gave up 1 base and J gave up 4 bases, with 11 bases separating them. This CDR3 comprises 14 residues. CDR1 and CDR2 (germline): PRHDT, FYEKMQ (reference sequence). CDR3 residues: CASSLAEAPYEQYF. CDR3 in DNA: TGTGCCAGCAGCTTAGCAGAGGCACCTTACGAGCAGTACTTC.

The sample holds many counts of this clonotype. The chain couples TRBV5-6 to TRBJ2-1; D remains unclear. Germline V gives CDR1 SGHDT, CDR2 YYEEEE. The CDR3 has 15 residues. With 4 bases removed from V and 2 bases from J, the gap between germline ends came to 13 bases. CDR3 sequence: CASSPGPATYNEQFF. DNA of the CDR3: TGTGCCAGCAGCCCCGGGCCAGCCACCTACAATGAGCAGTTCTTC.

Only a few counts were recorded for this clonotype. The CDR3 DNA reads as TGTGCCAGCAGCCGACTCTCAGGTGGGAACGAGCAGTACTTC. This codes for CASSRLSGGNEQYF. The rearrangement joins TRBV11-1 to TRBJ2-7, with no clear D. The CDR3 extends over 14 amino acids. Germline V CDR1 and CDR2: SGHAT, FQDESV (reference sequence). V lost 5 bases to trimming and J lost 5 bases, with 16 bases between them.

The chain uses TRBV20-1 and TRBJ2-3; 7 nucleotides agree with TRBD2. The CDR3 is made up of 11 amino acids. The germline V gene has CDR1 DFQATT and CDR2 SNEGSKA (reference sequence). The trim removed 6 bases at V and 5 bases at J, leaving 2 bases unmatched. In DNA, the CDR3 is TGCAGTGCCGAGCGGGGAGATACGCAGTATTTT. Translating gives CSAERGDTQYF.

The sample holds many counts of this clonotype. The rearrangement joins TRBV7-2 to TRBJ2-1; 7 bases agree with TRBD2. CDR1 and CDR2 (germline): SGHTA, FQGNSA. J lost 9 bases, V lost 5 bases, and 13 bases had no gene match. The length of the CDR3 is 15 residues. CDR3 residues: CASSLMGGRLPEQFF. The DNA for the CDR3 is TGTGCCAGCAGCCTCATGGGAGGGCGCCTCCCTGAGCAGTTCTTC.

This clonotype was counted a few times. V usage is TRBV24-1 and J usage is TRBJ2-1; the match to TRBD2 covers 8 bases. This CDR3 has 15 residues. CDR1 KGHDR and CDR2 SFDVKD come from the germline V gene. V gave up 5 bases and J gave up 5 bases; unmatched junction bases: 7. The CDR3 sequence: CATSGRGGPNNEQFF. Written as DNA, the CDR3 is TGTGCCACCAGTGGACGGGGGGGCCCGAACAATGAGCAGTTCTTC.

The J gene is TRBJ1-1, the V gene TRBV5-1, with a weak D call TRBD1 (6 bases). There are 16 residues in the CDR3. Germline CDR1 is SGHRS and CDR2 is YFSETQ. V was pared by 1 base and J by 0 bases, with 13 bases between. CDR3: CASSLLAGQMNTEAFF. CDR3 DNA: TGCGCCAGCAGCTTGTTAGCAGGACAGATGAACACTGAAGCTTTCTTT. Full variable domain (missing parts from reference TRBV5-1 and TRBJ1-1): KAGVTQTPRYLIKTRGQQVTLSCSPISGHRSVSWYQQTPGQGLQFLFEYFSETQRNKGNFPGRFSGRQFSNSRSEMNVSTLELGDSALYLCASSLLAGQMNTEAFFGQGTRLTVV.